Below, 29 T cell receptor beta chains from the same sample are listed, as sequenced in a study of blood T cell repertoires in COVID-19. Profiling relied on immunoSEQ multiplex PCR, and the TCRdb table lists in-frame clones only, not all of them. The sample includes tens of thousands of clones, around 67% of them seen just once. Material for sequencing was peripheral blood. The receptors here all came from a human donor in a cohort sampled during active COVID-19.

This clone was seen repeatedly, ten times or more. The chain joins TRBV9 to TRBJ1-2; 7 bases are shared with TRBD1. V trimming: 0 bases; J trimming: 4 bases; junction bases outside the gene matches: 3. Germline V gene sequence: CDR1 SGDLS, CDR2 YYNGEE. The CDR3 covers 14 residues. The CDR3 loop is CASSVAGDSYGYTF. Here the CDR3 DNA reads TGTGCCAGCAGCGTAGCCGGGGACAGCTATGGCTACACCTTC.

The rearrangement links TRBV10-3 to TRBJ1-5; D gene uncertain. Germline V lookup: CDR1 ENHRY, CDR2 SYGVKD. Trimming took 2 bases from V and 7 from J, leaving 6 bases between them. CDR3 length equals 12 residues. CDR3 loop: CAISEPSQPQHF. The CDR3, as DNA: TGTGCCATCAGTGAGCCATCACAGCCCCAGCATTTT.

This clone came up once. The V and J genes are TRBV5-4 and TRBJ2-7; 8 nucleotides align to TRBD1. Germline V gives CDR1 SGHNT, CDR2 YYREEE (reference sequence). The junction had 3 bases not matched to a gene; V was cut back by 2 bases and J by 2 bases. The CDR3 runs 14 residues. The CDR3 DNA reads TGTGCCAGCAGCTTCGGACAGGGCCCCTACGAGCAGTACTTC. It yields the protein CASSFGQGPYEQYF.

CDR3 protein: CASSLGFTSKETQYF. DNA of the CDR3: TGTGCCAGCAGCTTGGGCTTTACGTCCAAAGAGACCCAGTACTTC. The chain is built from TRBV7-8 and TRBJ2-5; D uncertain. Germline V CDR1 and CDR2: SGHVS, FQNEAQ. V was trimmed by 3 bases and J by 3 bases, leaving 14 bases between them. CDR3 length equals 15 residues.

V and J are TRBV7-2 and TRBJ2-5, with TRBD1 identical over 9 bases. Looked up from germline, CDR1 is SGHTA and CDR2 is FQGNSA. The CDR3 covers 13 residues. V shed 5 bases, J shed 5 bases, and the junction held 3 bases outside the gene matches. The CDR3 nucleotides are TGTGCCAGCAGCCCGGGACAGGGCGAGACCCAGTACTTC. Amino acids: CASSPGQGETQYF.

This clone was recorded at least ten times. V is TRBV6-5 and J is TRBJ1-2; the match to TRBD1 covers 9 bases. Unmatched junction bases numbered 5, after V lost 5 bases and J lost 7 bases. This CDR3 is 13 amino acids long. Per germline, CDR1 MNHEY and CDR2 SVGAGI. CDR3 residues: CASSKGQGLGYTF. The CDR3 DNA sequence: TGTGCCAGCAGTAAGGGACAGGGCCTTGGCTACACCTTC.

The chain has TRBV2 and TRBJ2-3; 11 nucleotides align to TRBD2. CDR3 length equals 15 residues. The ends lost 6 bases at V and 1 base at J; junction bases unmatched: 3. CDR1 SNHLY and CDR2 FYNNEI come from the germline V gene. The CDR3 spells CASSLAGGGTDTQYF. Written as DNA, the CDR3 is TGTGCCAGCAGCCTAGCGGGAGGCGGCACAGATACGCAGTATTTT.

The chain is built from TRBV19 and TRBJ1-5, with TRBD1 as a possible D gene (5 bases). This CDR3 region has 14 residues. CDR1 is LNHDA and CDR2 is SQIVND in the germline V gene (reference sequence). Trimming cost V 4 bases and J 4 bases, with 11 bases left between them. CDR3 region: CASSKRDGNQPQHF. The CDR3 DNA reads TGTGCCAGTAGTAAGCGGGACGGTAATCAGCCCCAGCATTTT.

This chain links TRBV7-3 with TRBJ2-7; 9 positions agree with TRBD1. The CDR3 runs 14 residues. Germline V CDR1 and CDR2: SGHTA, FQGTGA. V lost 5 bases and J lost 6; bases outside the gene matches: 8. The CDR3 DNA reads as TGTGCCAGCAGCAAACAGGGGGCGAGGAGCGAGCAGTACTTC. Protein product: CASSKQGARSEQYF. Supplemented by reference TRBV7-3 and TRBJ2-7, the full variable domain reads GAGVSQTPSNKVTEKGKYVELRCDPISGHTALYWYRQSLGQGPEFLIYFQGTGAADDSGLPNDRFFAVRPEGSVSTLKIQRTERGDSAVYLCASSKQGARSEQYFGPGTRLTVT.

Relative to its sample, this clone is medium-sized. The chain carries TRBV11-2 and TRBJ1-5; D ambiguous. V was clipped by 0 bases and J by 3 bases, with 3 bases between them. Germline CDR1 and CDR2: SGHAT and FQNNGV. This CDR3 is 13 amino acids long. The CDR3 coding sequence is TGTGCCAGCAGCTTAGAGTACAATCAGCCCCAGCATTTT. Its translation: CASSLEYNQPQHF.

A few counts support this clone. The V call is TRBV7-2, the J call TRBJ2-2; D is possibly TRBD2 (6 bases). Germline loops: CDR1 SGHTA, CDR2 FQGNSA. The CDR3 length is 16 residues. V dropped 3 bases and J dropped 3 bases, with 14 bases sitting between them. The CDR3 here is CASSFRGGTYTGELFF. The DNA of the CDR3 is TGTGCCAGCAGCTTTCGTGGGGGGACGTACACCGGGGAGCTGTTTTTT.

V usage is TRBV29-1 and J usage is TRBJ1-4; D is uncertain. The V end was cut by 6 bases, the J end by 5 bases, with 4 bases between. The CDR3 runs to 10 residues. Germline V gene lookup returns CDR1 SQVTM and CDR2 ANQGSEA. CDR3 sequence: CSVLNEKLFF. The CDR3 DNA reads TGCAGCGTCCTCAATGAAAAACTGTTTTTT.

CDR3 coding DNA: TGTGCCAGCAGTTTGGATGAGGGGGCAGATACGCAGTATTTT. This encodes CASSLDEGADTQYF. The chain carries TRBV7-2 and TRBJ2-3; maybe TRBD1 (6 bases). Looked up from germline, CDR1 is SGHTA and CDR2 is FQGNSA. Trimming cost V 6 bases and J 4 bases, with 14 bases left between them. This CDR3 comprises 14 residues. The full variable domain, its missing parts supplied by reference TRBV7-2 and TRBJ2-3, is GAGVSQSPSNKVTEKGKDVELRCDPISGHTALYWYRQSLGQGLEFLIYFQGNSAPDKSGLPSDRFSAERTGGSVSTLTIQRTQQEDSAVYLCASSLDEGADTQYFGPGTRLTVL.

The V gene is TRBV6-5, the J gene TRBJ2-2; 11 bases line up with TRBD2. Germline CDR1 and CDR2: MNHEY and SVGAGI. This CDR3 contains 14 residues. V lost 8 bases, J lost 6 bases, and 5 bases stayed unmatched. This CDR3 is CASGLAGGSGELFF. CDR3 bases: TGTGCCAGCGGTCTAGCGGGGGGATCCGGGGAGCTGTTTTTT.

The genes are TRBV10-3 and TRBJ2-1; 7 nucleotides align to TRBD2. Losses at the gene ends were 3 bases for V and 0 bases for J; bases not matched to a gene: 5. CDR1 and CDR2 (germline): ENHRY, SYGVKD. CDR3 size: 16 residues. The CDR3 is CAISDIAGSSYNEQFF. For the CDR3, the DNA is TGTGCCATCAGTGACATAGCGGGCAGCTCCTACAATGAGCAGTTCTTC.

This clone was counted many times. The chain joins TRBV5-4 to TRBJ1-2; weak D call: TRBD1 (5 bases). This CDR3 region has 13 residues. Germline V CDR1 and CDR2: SGHNT, YYREEE (reference sequence). Trimming removed 3 bases at V and 3 bases at J, with 9 bases between. The CDR3 region has the DNA TGTGCCAGCAGCTCCGACAGTGACTATGGCTACACCTTC. Residues: CASSSDSDYGYTF.

V and J are TRBV7-2 and TRBJ2-2, with D maybe TRBD1 (6 bases). Deletions cut 4 bases from V and 0 bases from J, with 15 bases between. CDR3 length: 17 residues. From germline, CDR1 is SGHTA and CDR2 FQGNSA. As DNA, the CDR3 is TGTGCCAGCAGCTCGCGCGACAGGCTCGCGAACACCGGGGAGCTGTTTTTT. Amino acid sequence: CASSSRDRLANTGELFF.

This clone is a singleton in its sample. V and J are TRBV2 and TRBJ2-3; a possible D gene is TRBD2 (6 bases). CDR3 length: 15 amino acids. V was cut by 5 bases and J by 6 bases, with 18 bases left in between. Germline assignment: CDR1 SNHLY and CDR2 FYNNEI. The DNA of the CDR3 is TGTGCCAGCAGTCCACCATTAGGAGGAGGGGATACGCAGTATTTT. Translating it yields CASSPPLGGGDTQYF.

The sample holds a few counts of this clone. The chain is built from TRBV7-2 and TRBJ1-5, with D uncertain. The CDR3 totals 13 residues. The V and J ends lost 5 bases and 5 bases respectively, with 10 bases between them. The germline V gene encodes CDR1 SGHTA and CDR2 FQGNSA. The chain's CDR3 is CASSTRSDQPQHF. The DNA for the CDR3 is TGTGCCAGCAGCACGCGATCTGATCAGCCCCAGCATTTT.

This clone was detected many times. The rearrangement uses TRBV5-1 and TRBJ2-7; 12 positions agree with TRBD2. Trimming removed 4 bases from V and 5 bases from J; junction bases left unmatched: 1. Germline lookup yields CDR1 SGHRS and CDR2 YFSETQ. There are 13 residues in the CDR3. CDR3 amino acids: CASSRTSGNEQYF. DNA of the CDR3: TGCGCCAGCAGCCGGACTAGCGGGAACGAGCAGTACTTC. The full variable domain, with the rest looked up from reference TRBV5-1 and TRBJ2-7, is KAGVTQTPRYLIKTRGQQVTLSCSPISGHRSVSWYQQTPGQGLQFLFEYFSETQRNKGNFPGRFSGRQFSNSRSEMNVSTLELGDSALYLCASSRTSGNEQYFGPGTRLTVT.

The genes are TRBV19 and TRBJ1-5, with D maybe TRBD1 (5 bases). V was shortened by 7 bases and J by 6 bases, with 13 bases between the two germline ends. The CDR3 contains 13 residues. Germline CDR1 and CDR2: LNHDA and SQIVND (reference sequence). The CDR3 sequence: CASTAGESQPQHF. CDR3 in DNA: TGTGCCAGTACAGCGGGGGAAAGTCAGCCCCAGCATTTT.

This rearrangement joins TRBV12-3 or TRBV12-4 to TRBJ1-2; a possible D gene is TRBD1 (6 bases). Trimming took off 10 bases at V and 5 bases at J, with 17 bases between the two ends. This CDR3 is 13 amino acids long. The CDR3 loop reads CATTFAGTYGYTF. The CDR3, as DNA: TGTGCCACCACGTTCGCAGGGACATATGGCTACACCTTC.

The chain employs TRBV27 and TRBJ1-4, with 7 bases matching TRBD1. This CDR3 comprises 15 residues. Trimming cost V 5 bases and J 7 bases; bases outside gene matches: 10. Germline V gene lookup returns CDR1 MNHEY and CDR2 SMNVEV (reference sequence). The CDR3 DNA sequence: TGTGCCAGCAGTACCCACAGGGGCTCGGGTGAAAAACTGTTTTTT. Protein sequence: CASSTHRGSGEKLFF.

The V call is TRBV5-4, the J call TRBJ1-3; 10 nucleotides match TRBD1. The CDR3 covers 16 residues. In germline, CDR1 is SGHNT, CDR2 YYREEE (reference sequence). Trimming took 4 bases from V and 3 from J; bases not matched to a gene: 7. The CDR3 region is CASSPGTGAIGNTIYF. CDR3 bases: TGTGCCAGCAGCCCCGGGACAGGGGCTATTGGAAACACCATATATTTT.

The V gene is TRBV16, the J gene TRBJ2-5; the match to TRBD2 covers 13 bases. The CDR3 has 16 residues. With 4 bases clipped from V and 0 bases from J, the junction kept 2 bases outside the gene matches. Per germline, CDR1 KGHSY and CDR2 FQNENV. The CDR3 spells CASSPGTSGNQETQYF. The CDR3 DNA reads TGTGCCAGCAGCCCTGGGACTAGCGGGAACCAAGAGACCCAGTACTTC. Combining the CDR3 with reference TRBV16 and TRBJ2-5 gives the whole variable domain GEEVAQTPKHLVRGEGQKAKLYCAPIKGHSYVFWYQQVLKNEFKFLISFQNENVFDETGMPKERFSAKCLPNSPCSLEIQATKLEDSAVYFCASSPGTSGNQETQYFGPGTRLLVL.

The J gene is TRBJ2-5, the V gene TRBV27; no reliable D call. The CDR3 is 13 amino acids. CDR1 and CDR2 (germline): MNHEY, SMNVEV (reference sequence). V lost 2 bases and J 2 bases, leaving 6 bases between the germline ends. This CDR3 is CASSLLRQETQYF. DNA of the CDR3: TGTGCCAGCAGTTTACTCAGGCAAGAGACCCAGTACTTC.

The V and J genes are TRBV18 and TRBJ1-5; D is possibly TRBD1 (6 bases). Germline lookup yields CDR1 KGHSH and CDR2 LQKENI. V dropped 3 bases and J dropped 6 bases, with 15 bases sitting between them. This CDR3 is built from 15 residues. CDR3 in amino acids: CASSPGQGSAQPQHF. The CDR3 bases are TGTGCCAGCTCACCGGGGCAGGGGAGTGCTCAGCCCCAGCATTTT.

Within the sample, this clone is medium-sized. This chain joins TRBV6-2 or TRBV6-3 and TRBJ2-7, with 13 nucleotides matching TRBD2. The CDR3 spans 15 residues. Germline V gives CDR1 MNHEY, CDR2 SVGEGT. The ends lost 5 bases at V and 5 bases at J; junction bases unmatched: 6. The CDR3 sequence is CASSPTSGGADEQYF. Written as DNA, the CDR3 is TGTGCCAGCAGTCCCACTAGCGGGGGGGCCGACGAGCAGTACTTC.

Here the CDR3 DNA reads TGTGCCAGCAGTACTCCCGGGACAGGGGTTGGCTACACCTTC. Translating it yields CASSTPGTGVGYTF. The chain joins TRBV28 to TRBJ1-2; 10 bases match TRBD1. Losses at the gene ends were 5 bases for V and 7 bases for J; bases not matched to a gene: 7. The length of the CDR3 is 14 residues. Per the germline V gene, CDR1 is MDHEN and CDR2 is SYDVKM.